These 17 T cell receptor beta chains were all obtained from the same sample, sequenced in a study of PD-L1 blockade in urothelial cancer. Repertoires were generated with immunoSEQ multiplex PCR, while TCRdb's copy carries only in-frame clones and drops some. Here the sample spans 70,000 to 75,000 clones, approximately 91% being singletons. The sample here was PBMCs, taken around atezolizumab (anti-PD-L1) treatment. These receptors were obtained from a man in his 60s with urothelial cancer.

The CDR3 is CASSVQRSGELFF. In DNA form, the CDR3 reads TGCGCCAGCAGTGTTCAGCGTTCGGGGGAGCTGTTTTTT. The rearrangement joins TRBV10-2 to TRBJ2-2; D unresolved. The V gene's germline CDR1 is WSHSY and CDR2 SAAADI. Trimming stripped 4 bases from V and 8 bases from J, with 11 bases between. The CDR3 consists of 13 residues.

This chain links TRBV4-1 with TRBJ1-4; D not certain. The germline V and J ends were trimmed by 0 bases and 4 bases, with 6 bases remaining between them. CDR3 length equals 14 residues. Germline V lookup: CDR1 MGHRA, CDR2 YSYEKL. CDR3 protein: CASSQEWLNEKLFF. CDR3 DNA: TGCGCCAGCAGCCAAGAATGGCTTAATGAAAAACTGTTTTTT.

The V gene is TRBV15, the J gene TRBJ1-2; TRBD1 aligns across 8 bases. The CDR3 loop spans 14 amino acids. The V gene's germline CDR1 is LNHNV and CDR2 YYDKDF (reference sequence). The junction had 9 bases not matched to a gene; V was cut back by 4 bases and J by 8 bases. This chain's CDR3 is CATSTAGTGNGYTF. The DNA of the CDR3 is TGTGCCACCAGCACCGCCGGGACAGGCAACGGCTACACCTTC.

The genes are TRBV19 and TRBJ2-7; weak D call: TRBD1 (5 bases). V lost 3 bases, J lost 3 bases, and 9 bases lay in between. Looked up from germline, CDR1 is LNHDA and CDR2 is SQIVND (reference sequence). The CDR3 has 13 residues. DNA for the CDR3: TGTGCCAGTAGTATCGACAGCCTCTACGAGCAGTACTTC. Translating it yields CASSIDSLYEQYF.

The chain has TRBV11-3 and TRBJ1-2; D unresolved. Trimming removed 3 bases from V and 8 bases from J, with 4 bases in between. Germline lookup yields CDR1 SGHNT and CDR2 YENEEA. The CDR3 contains 10 residues. CDR3 DNA sequence: TGTGCCAGCAGCTTGGGCGGCTACACCTTC. This sequence encodes CASSLGGYTF. The full variable domain, rest sourced from reference TRBV11-3 and TRBJ1-2, is EAGVVQSPRYKIIEKKQPVAFWCNPISGHNTLYWYLQNLGQGPELLIRYENEEAVDDSQLPKDRFSAERLKGVDSTLKIQPAELGDSAVYLCASSLGGYTFGSGTRLTVV.

Details on this clone: The junction differs from germline at one of its ends, possibly a read error. The chain recombines TRBV15 with TRBJ1-2; unclear D gene. The CDR3 has 12 amino acids. In germline, CDR1 is LNHNV, CDR2 YYDKDF (reference sequence). CDR3 in amino acids: CATSRDSTGSLF. As DNA, the CDR3 is TGTGCCACCAGCAGAGACTCCACCGGGTCCCTCTTC.

J is TRBJ2-2 and V is TRBV7-8; 7 positions agree with TRBD1. Per the germline V gene, CDR1 is SGHVS and CDR2 is FQNEAQ. With V trimmed by 1 base and J by 1 base, 6 bases remained unmatched. The CDR3 has 17 residues. The CDR3 nucleotides read TGTGCCAGCAGCTTAGGAGGGGGCGGACGGAACACCGGGGAGCTGTTTTTT. Translated, it gives CASSLGGGGRNTGELFF.

This chain joins TRBV28 and TRBJ1-2; 9 positions agree with TRBD1. The CDR3 extends over 13 amino acids. V lost 8 bases and J lost 4; bases outside the gene matches: 5. Germline V gives CDR1 MDHEN, CDR2 SYDVKM. This chain's CDR3 is CASGTGWVYGYTF. For the CDR3, the DNA is TGTGCCAGCGGGACAGGGTGGGTCTATGGCTACACCTTC.

This chain uses TRBV14 with TRBJ2-1; 9 bases are shared with TRBD2. The CDR3 covers 16 residues. V shed 4 bases, J shed 0 bases, and the junction held 4 bases outside the gene matches. Germline loops: CDR1 SGHDN, CDR2 FVKESK. The CDR3 region is CASSPFSGSSYNEQFF. The DNA of the CDR3 is TGTGCCAGCAGCCCGTTTAGCGGGAGCTCCTACAATGAGCAGTTCTTC.

The chain is built from TRBV30 and TRBJ2-7; TRBD1 is a possible D gene (6 bases). V lost 4 bases and J lost 3, with 13 bases in between. Germline loops: CDR1 GTSNPN, CDR2 SVGIG (reference sequence). CDR3 length: 13 amino acids. The CDR3 protein is CAWTGGQIYEQYF. DNA of the CDR3: TGTGCCTGGACTGGGGGACAAATCTACGAGCAGTACTTC.

The rearrangement joins TRBV10-3 to TRBJ1-1; 8 bases match TRBD1. Trimming cost V 7 bases and J 1 base; bases outside gene matches: 5. The germline V gene encodes CDR1 ENHRY and CDR2 SYGVKD. This CDR3 has 14 residues. CDR3 nucleotides: TGTGCCATCAAAGGGACAGGAGCGAACACTGAAGCTTTCTTT. This gives the protein CAIKGTGANTEAFF.

The genes are TRBV5-6 and TRBJ2-2, with no clear D. The CDR3 is 14 amino acids. Germline assignment: CDR1 SGHDT and CDR2 YYEEEE. V lost 1 base to trimming and J lost 2 bases, with 6 bases between them. CDR3 sequence (DNA): TGTGCCAGCAGCTTGCACAGCAACACCGGGGAGCTGTTTTTT. Amino acids: CASSLHSNTGELFF. Filled out from reference TRBV5-6 and TRBJ2-2, the complete variable domain reads DAGVTQSPTHLIKTRGQQVTLRCSPKSGHDTVSWYQQALGQGPQFIFQYYEEEERQRGNFPDRFSGHQFPNYSSELNVNALLLGDSALYLCASSLHSNTGELFFGEGSRLTVL.

The chain couples TRBV5-6 to TRBJ2-7; TRBD2 is a possible D gene (6 bases). Germline lookup yields CDR1 SGHDT and CDR2 YYEEEE. V lost 2 bases and J 4 bases, leaving 7 bases between the germline ends. The CDR3 has 12 amino acids. The CDR3 coding sequence is TGTGCCAGCAGCTTTGGAGGGTACGAGCAGTACTTC. Encoded protein: CASSFGGYEQYF.

The chain has TRBV7-3 and TRBJ2-3; TRBD2 aligns across 8 bases. CDR3 size: 14 residues. The trim removed 4 bases at V and 5 bases at J, leaving 5 bases unmatched. CDR1 and CDR2 (germline): SGHTA, FQGTGA. The CDR3 spells CASSSGGGGDTQYF. CDR3 in DNA: TGTGCCAGCAGCTCCGGGGGGGGTGGAGATACGCAGTATTTT.

This chain uses TRBV4-1 with TRBJ2-5, with D possibly matching TRBD1 (6 bases). CDR1 and CDR2 (germline): MGHRA, YSYEKL. Trimming stripped 4 bases from V and 0 bases from J, with 15 bases between. The CDR3 has 16 amino acids. The CDR3 sequence is CASSRKGQTNQETQYF. The DNA for the CDR3 is TGCGCCAGCAGCCGAAAAGGACAGACGAACCAAGAGACCCAGTACTTC.

The chain combines TRBV30 with TRBJ1-2, with D maybe TRBD1 (6 bases). The CDR3 runs 14 residues. V lost 1 base and J 6 bases, leaving 15 bases between the germline ends. The V gene's germline CDR1 is GTSNPN and CDR2 SVGIG (reference sequence). The CDR3 here is CAWSADDRSHGYTF. The CDR3 DNA follows: TGTGCCTGGAGTGCCGACGACAGGTCCCATGGCTACACCTTC.

This clone was detected only a few times. The chain's CDR3 is CAWSGVRGNEQYF. CDR3 sequence (DNA): TGTGCCTGGAGTGGTGTCAGAGGCAACGAGCAGTACTTC. This rearrangement joins TRBV30 to TRBJ2-7, with unresolved D. Germline loops: CDR1 GTSNPN, CDR2 SVGIG (reference sequence). The CDR3 totals 13 residues. Trimming shortened V by 1 base and J by 5 bases, and 12 bases separated the two germline ends. Together with reference TRBV30 and TRBJ2-7, the CDR3 gives the full variable domain: SQTIHQWPATLVQPVGSPLSLECTVEGTSNPNLYWYRQAAGRGLQLLFYSVGIGQISSEVPQNLSASRPQDRQFILSSKKLLLSDSGFYLCAWSGVRGNEQYFGPGTRLTVT.